These 24 T cell receptor beta chains came from one sample sequenced in a study of vaccination effects on CD4 cells after COVID-19. The assay was immunoSEQ multiplex PCR, and TCRdb's table has in-frame clones only and misses some. Here the sample spans tens of thousands of clones, 60% to 80% being singletons. The antigens for these receptors are not known. Sequencing in the ViraFEST assay came after antigen-specific CD4+ T cells had been expanded with viral peptide pools, which were used to stimulate PBMC. Subsequent to 10 days of culture, CD4+ T cells were isolated. It was two doses of either the BNT162b2 or mRNA-1273 vaccine that participants received. Specimen: CD4+ T cells from PBMCs cultured with HCoV-229E spike peptides, collected after COVID-19 vaccination. Receptor source: a human donor who received a COVID-19 vaccine.

This clone was counted once. The chain links TRBV7-8 to TRBJ2-5; unclear D gene. Germline-derived CDR1 and CDR2 are SGHVS and FQNEAQ. V lost 1 base, J lost 3 bases, and 6 bases lay in between. The CDR3 is 13 amino acids. The CDR3 nucleotides read TGTGCCAGCAGCTTAGACAGAAAAGAGACCCAGTACTTC. This codes for CASSLDRKETQYF.

This clone was detected once. The chain couples TRBV4-2 to TRBJ1-3; D gene unclear. This CDR3 comprises 16 residues. Trimming took 1 base from V and 0 from J, leaving 10 bases between them. CDR1 and CDR2 from the germline V gene are LGHNA and YNFKEQ. The CDR3 is CASSQVEGLSGNTIYF. The CDR3 DNA sequence: TGTGCCAGCAGCCAAGTGGAAGGGCTCTCTGGAAACACCATATATTTT.

This clone has only a few counts. This chain connects TRBV7-2 to TRBJ1-2; D is possibly TRBD1 (5 bases). The V gene lost 6 bases and the J gene lost 5 bases, with 19 bases spanning the gap. The CDR3 sequence is 15 residues long. The V gene's germline CDR1 is SGHTA and CDR2 FQGNSA. This CDR3 is CASSNHPQGIYGYTF. The CDR3 nucleotides are TGTGCCAGCAGTAACCATCCTCAGGGAATTTATGGCTACACCTTC.

CDR3 coding DNA: TGTGCCAGTACCGGGAGAATGGCGGGAGTTCACAATGAGCAGTTCTTC. This gives the protein CASTGRMAGVHNEQFF. The chain has TRBV19 and TRBJ2-1, with 7 bases fitting TRBD2. Germline lookup yields CDR1 LNHDA and CDR2 SQIVND (reference sequence). The CDR3 consists of 16 residues. The V gene end was trimmed by 7 bases and the J gene end by 5 bases; junction bases not matched to a gene: 14.

V usage is TRBV6-5 and J usage is TRBJ1-1; TRBD1 matches at 7 bases. V shed 5 bases and J 6 bases; nucleotides not matched to a gene: 6. Germline V gene lookup returns CDR1 MNHEY and CDR2 SVGAGI. The CDR3 totals 13 residues. CDR3 amino acids: CASSLQGTAEAFF. The DNA for the CDR3 is TGTGCCAGCAGTCTACAGGGGACCGCTGAAGCTTTCTTT.

This clone occurred a few times. The chain combines TRBV29-1 with TRBJ1-5, with a weak D call TRBD1 (5 bases). This CDR3 is built from 13 residues. With 5 bases removed from V and 6 bases from J, the gap between germline ends came to 14 bases. Germline CDR1 SQVTM, CDR2 ANQGSEA. CDR3 DNA: TGCAGCGTTATGTTGGGGCCCCGTCAGCCCCAGCATTTT. Translating it yields CSVMLGPRQPQHF.

The chain is built from TRBV18 and TRBJ2-1; D is undetermined. This CDR3 region has 12 residues. Between the trimmed V and J ends, which lost 1 base and 5 bases, there was a span of 3 bases. Germline-derived CDR1 and CDR2 are KGHSH and LQKENI. The CDR3 nucleotides are TGTGCCAGCTCACCACTAGACAATGAGCAGTTCTTC. Translation gives CASSPLDNEQFF.

This clone was detected once. The rearrangement joins TRBV6-5 to TRBJ2-7; D is possibly TRBD1 or TRBD2 (7 bases each). This CDR3 spans 14 amino acids. CDR1 MNHEY and CDR2 SVGAGI come from the germline V gene. Between the trimmed V and J ends, which lost 5 bases and 3 bases, there was a span of 14 bases. CDR3 in DNA: TGTGCCAGCAGTCAGGGGGGGGGCGGCTACGAGCAGTACTTC. Translating gives CASSQGGGGYEQYF.

Only one count was recorded for this clone. V usage is TRBV11-2 and J usage is TRBJ2-3, with TRBD2 identical over 8 bases. Germline CDR1 is SGHAT and CDR2 is FQNNGV. This CDR3 has 15 residues. V trimming: 3 bases; J trimming: 6 bases; junction bases outside the gene matches: 8. The CDR3 spells CASSFMTGGSDTQYF. The CDR3 DNA reads as TGTGCCAGCAGCTTCATGACGGGGGGGAGCGATACGCAGTATTTT.

The chain combines TRBV7-9 with TRBJ2-2, with D perhaps TRBD1 (5 bases). From germline, CDR1 is SEHNR and CDR2 FQNEAQ (reference sequence). There are 15 residues in the CDR3. With 1 base removed from V and 4 bases from J, the gap between germline ends came to 10 bases. This CDR3 is CASSLGGSVTGELFF. As DNA, the CDR3 is TGTGCCAGCAGCTTAGGGGGCAGCGTCACCGGGGAGCTGTTTTTT.

The V call is TRBV3-1 (or the pseudogene TRBV3-2), the J call TRBJ2-7; D unclear. The CDR3 has 12 amino acids. Trimming pared 4 bases from V and 6 bases from J, leaving 10 bases between. From germline, CDR1 is LGHDT and CDR2 YNNKEL (reference sequence). CDR3 amino acids: CASSPRSFEQYF. The CDR3 bases are TGTGCCAGCAGCCCGAGGTCATTCGAGCAGTACTTC.

This chain links TRBV9 with TRBJ2-7; 7 nucleotides agree with TRBD1. V shed 1 base and J 3 bases; nucleotides not matched to a gene: 7. The CDR3 consists of 15 residues. CDR1 SGDLS and CDR2 YYNGEE come from the germline V gene. CDR3 DNA sequence: TGTGCCAGCAGCGTAAAGCCGGGACAGCACTACGAGCAGTACTTC. It specifies CASSVKPGQHYEQYF. The full variable domain, completed using reference TRBV9 and TRBJ2-7, is DSGVTQTPKHLITATGQRVTLRCSPRSGDLSVYWYQQSLDQGLQFLIQYYNGEERAKGNILERFSAQQFPDLHSELNLSSLELGDSALYFCASSVKPGQHYEQYFGPGTRLTVT.

The CDR3 spells CASNQVSSGYTF. CDR3 DNA: TGTGCCAGCAATCAGGTGTCAAGTGGCTACACCTTC. V and J are TRBV9 and TRBJ1-2; D is unresolved. V dropped 6 bases and J dropped 7 bases, with 13 bases sitting between them. The CDR3 length is 12 residues. Germline CDR1 SGDLS, CDR2 YYNGEE.

V usage is TRBV6-1 and J usage is TRBJ1-1; D uncertain. The V end lost 2 bases, the J end lost 4 bases, and 14 bases lay between the germline ends. Germline CDR1 MNHNS, CDR2 SASEGT. CDR3 size: 15 residues. CDR3 sequence reads: CASSELAGFSTEAFF. CDR3 sequence (DNA): TGTGCCAGCAGTGAACTCGCAGGTTTTAGCACTGAAGCTTTCTTT.

This clone has more than one count but fewer than ten. The chain carries TRBV18 and TRBJ2-3, with TRBD2 as a possible D gene (6 bases). This CDR3 has 15 amino acids. Per the germline V gene, CDR1 is KGHSH and CDR2 is LQKENI. V gave up 3 bases and J gave up 1 base, with 11 bases separating them. The CDR3 sequence: CASSPVGGGTDTQYF. The CDR3 DNA follows: TGTGCCAGCTCACCGGTAGGCGGGGGCACAGATACGCAGTATTTT. The full variable domain, with the rest looked up from reference TRBV18 and TRBJ2-3, is NAGVMQNPRHLVRRRGQEARLRCSPMKGHSHVYWYRQLPEEGLKFMVYLQKENIIDESGMPKERFSAEFPKEGPSILRIQQVVRGDSAAYFCASSPVGGGTDTQYFGPGTRLTVL.

This clone is categorized as large. The chain uses TRBV12-3 or TRBV12-4 and TRBJ2-7; 8 bases are shared with TRBD2. The CDR3 is 13 amino acids. The V gene end was trimmed by 5 bases and the J gene end by 7 bases; junction bases not matched to a gene: 7. The CDR3 loop is CASSPSGLGEQYF. DNA of the CDR3: TGTGCCAGCAGTCCTAGCGGGCTGGGTGAGCAGTACTTC.

The chain links TRBV7-9 to TRBJ1-3; D not certain. V was trimmed by 5 bases and J by 0 bases, leaving 11 bases between them. The CDR3 extends over 15 amino acids. The germline gives CDR1 SEHNR, CDR2 FQNEAQ (reference sequence). The CDR3 sequence: CASSRFKHSGNTIYF. The DNA of the CDR3 is TGTGCCAGCAGCCGATTTAAACACTCTGGAAACACCATATATTTT.

A single count supports this clone. The chain combines TRBV6-5 with TRBJ1-1; possibly TRBD1 for D (5 bases). CDR3 length: 13 amino acids. Per the germline V gene, CDR1 is MNHEY and CDR2 is SVGAGI. V was shortened by 0 bases and J by 11 bases, with 13 bases between the two germline ends. CDR3 sequence reads: CASSYSKGLLAFF. CDR3 coding DNA: TGTGCCAGCAGTTACTCTAAGGGACTCCTGGCTTTCTTT.

CDR3 residues: CASSTQGRYGYTF. The CDR3 DNA follows: TGTGCCAGCAGTACTCAGGGTCGGTATGGCTACACCTTC. The rearrangement uses TRBV12-3 or TRBV12-4 and TRBJ1-2; possibly TRBD1 for D (5 bases). Trimming stripped 5 bases from V and 5 bases from J, with 12 bases between. The CDR3 is made up of 13 amino acids.

This clone was detected once. V and J are TRBV7-8 and TRBJ1-5; D remains ambiguous. Germline CDR1 reads SGHVS; CDR2 reads FQNEAQ. The CDR3 is 15 residues long. V shed 5 bases and J shed 2 bases, with 13 bases lying between them. The CDR3 bases are TGTGCCAGCAGCCCGAATCGCCTGGGCAATCAGCCCCAGCATTTT. Translating it yields CASSPNRLGNQPQHF.

The table lists this clone with a few counts. The CDR3 region is CASSREGNSYEQYF. In DNA, the CDR3 is TGTGCCAGCAGCCGAGAGGGAAACTCCTACGAGCAGTACTTC. The chain recombines TRBV7-8 with TRBJ2-7; maybe TRBD2 (5 bases). CDR3 length: 14 amino acids. The germline V gene encodes CDR1 SGHVS and CDR2 FQNEAQ. Deletions cut 5 bases from V and 0 bases from J, with 11 bases between.

The CDR3 is CASKGGWNEKLFF. The DNA of the CDR3 is TGTGCCAGCAAGGGGGGCTGGAATGAAAAACTGTTTTTT. The V gene is TRBV12-3 or TRBV12-4, the J gene TRBJ1-4; D possibly corresponds to TRBD1 (6 bases). This CDR3 is 13 amino acids long. Between the trimmed V and J ends, which lost 7 bases and 5 bases, there was a span of 11 bases.

A note on this clone: Other DNA sequences in the same sample also yield this CDR3. The chain joins TRBV10-3 to TRBJ1-1, with TRBD1 matching over 7 bases. V was pared by 0 bases and J by 1 base, with 2 bases of the junction left unmatched. Per the germline V gene, CDR1 is ENHRY and CDR2 is SYGVKD. This CDR3 region has 15 residues. In DNA, the CDR3 is TGTGCCATCAGTGAGTCGGGGACAGCGAACACTGAAGCTTTCTTT. Residues: CAISESGTANTEAFF.

This clone was seen a few times. The CDR3 sequence is CASSPDRGNTIYF. CDR3 in DNA: TGTGCCAGCAGCCCAGACAGGGGAAACACCATATATTTT. The genes are TRBV2 and TRBJ1-3; possible D gene TRBD1, 6 bases. V shed 6 bases and J shed 4 bases, with 10 bases lying between them. Germline V gene lookup returns CDR1 SNHLY and CDR2 FYNNEI. The CDR3 consists of 13 residues.